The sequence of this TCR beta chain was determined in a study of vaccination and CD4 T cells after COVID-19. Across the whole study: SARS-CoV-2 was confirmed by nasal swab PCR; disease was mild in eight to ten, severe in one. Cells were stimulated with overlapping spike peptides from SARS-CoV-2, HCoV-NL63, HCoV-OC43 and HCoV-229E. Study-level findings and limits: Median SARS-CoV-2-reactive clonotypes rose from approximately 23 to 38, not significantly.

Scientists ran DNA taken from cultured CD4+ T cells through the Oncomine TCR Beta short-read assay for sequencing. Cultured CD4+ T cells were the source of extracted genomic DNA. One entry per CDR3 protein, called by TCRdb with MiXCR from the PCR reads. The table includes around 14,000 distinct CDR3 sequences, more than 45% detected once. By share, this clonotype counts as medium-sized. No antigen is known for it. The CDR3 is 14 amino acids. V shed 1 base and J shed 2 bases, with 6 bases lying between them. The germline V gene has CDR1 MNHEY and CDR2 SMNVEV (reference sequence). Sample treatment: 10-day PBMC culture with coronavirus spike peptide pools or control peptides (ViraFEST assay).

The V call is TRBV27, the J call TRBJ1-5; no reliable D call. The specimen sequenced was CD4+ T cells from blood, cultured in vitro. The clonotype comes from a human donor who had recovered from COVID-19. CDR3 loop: CASSLYPGNQPQHF. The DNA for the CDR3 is TGTGCCAGCAGTTTATACCCGGGCAATCAGCCCCAGCATTTT.